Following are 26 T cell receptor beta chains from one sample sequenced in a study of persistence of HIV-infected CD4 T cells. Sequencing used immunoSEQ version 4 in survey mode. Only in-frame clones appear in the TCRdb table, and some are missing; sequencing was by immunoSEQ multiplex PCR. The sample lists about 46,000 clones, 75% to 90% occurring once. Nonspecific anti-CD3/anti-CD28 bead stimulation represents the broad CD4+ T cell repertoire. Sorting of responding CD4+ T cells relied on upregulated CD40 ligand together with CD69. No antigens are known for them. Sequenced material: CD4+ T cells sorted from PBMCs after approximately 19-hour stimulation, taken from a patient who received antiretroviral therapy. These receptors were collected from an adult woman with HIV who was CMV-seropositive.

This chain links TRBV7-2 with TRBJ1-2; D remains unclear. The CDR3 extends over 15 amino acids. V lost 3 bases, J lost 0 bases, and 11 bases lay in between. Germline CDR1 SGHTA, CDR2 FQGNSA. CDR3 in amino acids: CASSLVRVANYGYTF. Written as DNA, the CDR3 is TGTGCCAGCAGCTTGGTACGGGTTGCTAACTATGGCTACACCTTC.

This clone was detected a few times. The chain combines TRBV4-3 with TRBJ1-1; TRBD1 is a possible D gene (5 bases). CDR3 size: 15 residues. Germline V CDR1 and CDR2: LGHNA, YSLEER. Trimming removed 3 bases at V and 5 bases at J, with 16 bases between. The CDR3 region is CASSQAGSMGTEAFF. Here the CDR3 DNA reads TGCGCCAGCAGCCAGGCAGGGAGTATGGGTACTGAAGCTTTCTTT.

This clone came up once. CDR3 sequence: CAIGFTSTDTQYF. The DNA of the CDR3 is TGTGCCATCGGCTTTACTAGCACAGATACGCAGTATTTT. This chain connects TRBV10-3 to TRBJ2-3; no clear D gene. This CDR3 region has 13 residues. Germline lookup yields CDR1 ENHRY and CDR2 SYGVKD. The ends were cut back, 8 bases at V and 0 bases at J, with 9 bases in the middle.

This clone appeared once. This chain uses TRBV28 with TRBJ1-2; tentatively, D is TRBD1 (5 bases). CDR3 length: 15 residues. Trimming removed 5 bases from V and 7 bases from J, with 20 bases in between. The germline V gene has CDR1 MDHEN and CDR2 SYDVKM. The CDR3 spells CASSPTSRGGSGYTF. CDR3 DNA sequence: TGTGCCAGCAGTCCAACGTCCCGGGGCGGGTCTGGCTACACCTTC.

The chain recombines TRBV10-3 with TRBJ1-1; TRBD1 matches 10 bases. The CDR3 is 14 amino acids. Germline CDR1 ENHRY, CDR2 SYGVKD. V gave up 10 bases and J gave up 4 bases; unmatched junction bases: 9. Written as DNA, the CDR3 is TGTGCCACGTGGACAGGGGGTACGAGCACTGAAGCTTTCTTT. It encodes CATWTGGTSTEAFF.

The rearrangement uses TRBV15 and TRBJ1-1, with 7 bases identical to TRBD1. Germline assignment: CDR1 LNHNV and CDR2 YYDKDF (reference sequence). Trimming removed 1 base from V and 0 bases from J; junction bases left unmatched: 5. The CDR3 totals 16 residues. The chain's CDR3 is CATSRGQGLMNTEAFF. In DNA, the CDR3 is TGTGCCACCAGCAGAGGACAGGGCCTAATGAACACTGAAGCTTTCTTT.

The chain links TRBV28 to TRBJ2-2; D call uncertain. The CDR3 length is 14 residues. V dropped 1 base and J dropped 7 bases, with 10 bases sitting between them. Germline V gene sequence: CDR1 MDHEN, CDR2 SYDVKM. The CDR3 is CASSLFLRNGELFF. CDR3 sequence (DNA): TGTGCCAGCAGTTTATTTTTACGGAACGGGGAGCTGTTTTTT.

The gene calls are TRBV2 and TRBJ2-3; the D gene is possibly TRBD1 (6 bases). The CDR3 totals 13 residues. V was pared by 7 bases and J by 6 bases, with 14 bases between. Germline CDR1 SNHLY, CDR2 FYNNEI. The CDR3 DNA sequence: TGTGCCAGCAACGACAGGAGTTGGGATACGCAGTATTTT. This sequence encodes CASNDRSWDTQYF.

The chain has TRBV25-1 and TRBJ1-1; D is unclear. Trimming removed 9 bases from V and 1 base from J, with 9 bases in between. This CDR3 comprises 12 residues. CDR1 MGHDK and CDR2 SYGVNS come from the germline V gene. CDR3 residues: CASHSPNTEAFF. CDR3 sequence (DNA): TGTGCCAGTCACTCGCCGAACACTGAAGCTTTCTTT.

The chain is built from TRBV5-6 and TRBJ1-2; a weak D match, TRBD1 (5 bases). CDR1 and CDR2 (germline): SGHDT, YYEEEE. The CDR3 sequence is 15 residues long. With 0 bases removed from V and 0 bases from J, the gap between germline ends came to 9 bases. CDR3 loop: CASSLDRRANYGYTF. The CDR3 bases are TGTGCCAGCAGCTTGGACAGGAGGGCTAACTATGGCTACACCTTC.

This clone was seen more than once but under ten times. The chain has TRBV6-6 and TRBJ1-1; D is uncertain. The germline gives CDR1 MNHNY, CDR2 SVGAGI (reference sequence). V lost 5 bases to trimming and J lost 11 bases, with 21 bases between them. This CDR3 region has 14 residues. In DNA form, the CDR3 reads TGTGCCAGCAGTCTTGAACGGCAACGCGGGCAGGCTTTCTTT. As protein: CASSLERQRGQAFF.

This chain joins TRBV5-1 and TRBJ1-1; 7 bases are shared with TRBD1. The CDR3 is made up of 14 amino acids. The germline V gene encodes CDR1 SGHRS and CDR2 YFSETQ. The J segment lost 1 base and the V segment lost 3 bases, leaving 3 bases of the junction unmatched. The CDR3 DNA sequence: TGCGCCAGCAGCTACGGGACAGCGAACACTGAAGCTTTCTTT. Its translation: CASSYGTANTEAFF.

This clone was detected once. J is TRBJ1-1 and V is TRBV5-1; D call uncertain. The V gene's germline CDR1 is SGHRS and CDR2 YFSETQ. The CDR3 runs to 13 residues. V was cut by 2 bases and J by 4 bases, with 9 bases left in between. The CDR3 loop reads CASSLHQATEAFF. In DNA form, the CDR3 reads TGCGCCAGCAGCTTACATCAGGCCACTGAAGCTTTCTTT.

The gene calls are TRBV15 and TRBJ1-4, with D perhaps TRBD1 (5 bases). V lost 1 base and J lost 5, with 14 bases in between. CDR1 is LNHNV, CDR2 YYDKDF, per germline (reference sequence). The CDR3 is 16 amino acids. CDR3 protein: CATSRVSGLGNEKLFF. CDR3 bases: TGTGCCACCAGCAGAGTCTCAGGGCTGGGGAATGAAAAACTGTTTTTT.

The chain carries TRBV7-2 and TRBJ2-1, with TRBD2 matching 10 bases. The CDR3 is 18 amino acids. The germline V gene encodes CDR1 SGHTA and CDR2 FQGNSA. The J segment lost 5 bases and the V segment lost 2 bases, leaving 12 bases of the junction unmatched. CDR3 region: CASSLRGEAGGPHNEQFF. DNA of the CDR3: TGTGCCAGCAGCTTAAGGGGGGAAGCGGGAGGGCCCCACAATGAGCAGTTCTTC. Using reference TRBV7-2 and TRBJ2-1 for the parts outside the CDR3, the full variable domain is GAGVSQSPSNKVTEKGKDVELRCDPISGHTALYWYRQSLGQGLEFLIYFQGNSAPDKSGLPSDRFSAERTGGSVSTLTIQRTQQEDSAVYLCASSLRGEAGGPHNEQFFGPGTRLTVL.

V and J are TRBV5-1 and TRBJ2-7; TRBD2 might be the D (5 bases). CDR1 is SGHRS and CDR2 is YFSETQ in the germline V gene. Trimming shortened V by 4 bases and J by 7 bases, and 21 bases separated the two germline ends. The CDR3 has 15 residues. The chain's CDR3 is CASSQKGAPSGEQYF. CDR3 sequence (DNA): TGCGCCAGCAGCCAGAAGGGAGCCCCGTCGGGGGAGCAGTACTTC.

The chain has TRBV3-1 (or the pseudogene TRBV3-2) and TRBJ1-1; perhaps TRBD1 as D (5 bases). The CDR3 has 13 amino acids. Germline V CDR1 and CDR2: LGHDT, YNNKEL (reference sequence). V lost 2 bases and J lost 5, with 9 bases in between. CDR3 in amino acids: CASSQLGGTEAFF. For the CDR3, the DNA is TGTGCCAGCAGCCAACTGGGGGGTACTGAAGCTTTCTTT.

The CDR3, as DNA: TGTGCCAGCAGCGCAGACACAGATACGCAGTATTTT. Amino acids: CASSADTDTQYF. The chain combines TRBV9 with TRBJ2-3; D gene ambiguous. Germline CDR1 is SGDLS and CDR2 is YYNGEE. The CDR3 is made up of 12 amino acids. V dropped 3 bases and J dropped 2 bases, with 4 bases sitting between them.

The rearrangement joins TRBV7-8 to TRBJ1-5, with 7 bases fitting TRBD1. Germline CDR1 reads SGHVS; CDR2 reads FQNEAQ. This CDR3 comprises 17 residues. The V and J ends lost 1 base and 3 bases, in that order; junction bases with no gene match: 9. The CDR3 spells CASSLGETGRVNQPQHF. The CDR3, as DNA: TGTGCCAGCAGCTTAGGAGAGACAGGGAGAGTCAATCAGCCCCAGCATTTT.

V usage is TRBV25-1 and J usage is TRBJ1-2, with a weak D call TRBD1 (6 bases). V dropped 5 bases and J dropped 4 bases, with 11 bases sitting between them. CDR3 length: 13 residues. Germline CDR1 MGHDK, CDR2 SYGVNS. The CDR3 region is CASSLGGSYGYTF. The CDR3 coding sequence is TGTGCCAGCAGTTTAGGGGGATCCTATGGCTACACCTTC.

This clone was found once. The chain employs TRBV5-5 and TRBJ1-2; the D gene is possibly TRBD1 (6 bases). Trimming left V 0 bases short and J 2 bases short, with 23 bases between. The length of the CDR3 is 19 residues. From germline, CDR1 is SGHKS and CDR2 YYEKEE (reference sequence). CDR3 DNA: TGTGCCAGCAGCTTGGGGCCCCAAACAGGGCTCCGGACCAACTATGGCTACACCTTC. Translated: CASSLGPQTGLRTNYGYTF.

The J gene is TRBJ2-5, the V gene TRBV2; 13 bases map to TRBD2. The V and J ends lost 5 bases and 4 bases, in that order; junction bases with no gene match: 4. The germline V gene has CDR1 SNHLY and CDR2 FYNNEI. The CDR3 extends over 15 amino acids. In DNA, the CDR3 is TGTGCCAGCAGTTATAGGACTAGCGGGGGAGAGACCCAGTACTTC. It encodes CASSYRTSGGETQYF.

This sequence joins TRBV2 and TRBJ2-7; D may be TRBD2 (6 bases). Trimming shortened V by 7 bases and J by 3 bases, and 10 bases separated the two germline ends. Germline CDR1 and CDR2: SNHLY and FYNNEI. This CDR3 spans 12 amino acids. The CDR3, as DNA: TGTGCCAGCAAGGAGGGGTACTACGAGCAGTACTTC. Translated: CASKEGYYEQYF.

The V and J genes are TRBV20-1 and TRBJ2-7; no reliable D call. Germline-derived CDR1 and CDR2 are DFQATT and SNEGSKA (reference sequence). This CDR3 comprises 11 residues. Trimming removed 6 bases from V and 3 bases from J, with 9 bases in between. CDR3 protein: CSARARYEQYF. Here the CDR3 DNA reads TGCAGTGCCCGTGCCCGCTACGAGCAGTACTTC.

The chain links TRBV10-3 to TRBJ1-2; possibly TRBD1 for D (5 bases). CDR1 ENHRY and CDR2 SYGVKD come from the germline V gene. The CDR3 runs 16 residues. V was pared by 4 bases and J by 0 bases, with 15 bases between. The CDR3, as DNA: TGTGCCATCAGTGGTGGGGGAGGACCGACTAACTATGGCTACACCTTC. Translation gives CAISGGGGPTNYGYTF.

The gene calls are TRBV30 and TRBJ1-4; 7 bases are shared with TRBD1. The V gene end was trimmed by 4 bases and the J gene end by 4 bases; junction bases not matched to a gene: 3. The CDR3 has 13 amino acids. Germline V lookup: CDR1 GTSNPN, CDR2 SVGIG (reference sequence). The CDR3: CAWTGGNNEKLFF. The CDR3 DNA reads TGTGCCTGGACAGGGGGTAATAATGAAAAACTGTTTTTT. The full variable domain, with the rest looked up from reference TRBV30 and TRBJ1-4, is SQTIHQWPATLVQPVGSPLSLECTVEGTSNPNLYWYRQAAGRGLQLLFYSVGIGQISSEVPQNLSASRPQDRQFILSSKKLLLSDSGFYLCAWTGGNNEKLFFGSGTQLSVL.